Each of the 25 T cell receptor beta chains below was sequenced from the same sample in a study of T cells in Graves' hyperthyroidism and ophthalmopathy. Amplification of TCR beta CDR3 regions was performed using RNA transcripts as template. During a first-round RT-PCR of the TCR CDR3, the HTBI primer set was used. Using its own MiXCR run on the multiplex PCR reads, TCRdb lists one record per CDR3 protein. The repertoire holds hundreds of thousands of distinct CDR3 sequences, with over 35% as singletons. Input material: blood. The receptor source for this set is a man younger than 35 with Graves' hyperthyroidism.

The chain couples TRBV6-5 to TRBJ2-7; TRBD1 matches 7 bases. The CDR3 contains 16 residues. Losses at the gene ends were 0 bases for V and 6 bases for J; bases not matched to a gene: 11. Germline CDR1 is MNHEY and CDR2 is SVGAGI. The CDR3 reads CASSYSIATGSGEQYF. Written as DNA, the CDR3 is TGTGCCAGCAGTTACTCGATTGCGACAGGGTCGGGCGAGCAGTACTTC.

V gene TRBV2 combines with J gene TRBJ1-1, with 8 bases fitting TRBD1. This CDR3 has 11 residues. Trimming cost V 8 bases and J 8 bases; bases outside gene matches: 4. Germline CDR1 and CDR2: SNHLY and FYNNEI. Here the CDR3 reads CASAWDREAFF. CDR3 sequence (DNA): TGTGCCAGCGCTTGGGACAGGGAAGCTTTCTTT.

J is TRBJ1-1 and V is TRBV20-1; D gene uncertain. Germline CDR1 DFQATT, CDR2 SNEGSKA (reference sequence). V was trimmed by 7 bases and J by 7 bases, leaving 16 bases between them. The CDR3 spans 12 residues. The CDR3 here is CSEAGRRVEAFF. CDR3 nucleotide sequence: TGCAGTGAAGCGGGCCGGCGGGTTGAAGCTTTCTTT.

The J gene is TRBJ1-5, the V gene TRBV9; D not resolved. V was cut by 0 bases and J by 2 bases, with 9 bases left in between. The germline CDR1 and CDR2 sequences are SGDLS and YYNGEE. This CDR3 has 15 amino acids. The CDR3 coding sequence is TGTGCCAGCAGCGTAGAGGGTAACGGCAATCAGCCCCAGCATTTT. This encodes CASSVEGNGNQPQHF.

This clonotype was picked up many times. The chain has TRBV10-3 and TRBJ2-5; the match to TRBD1 covers 10 bases. Germline trimming cut 6 bases from V and 5 bases from J; bases unmatched to any gene: 6. This CDR3 comprises 14 residues. Per germline, CDR1 ENHRY and CDR2 SYGVKD. The CDR3 coding sequence is TGTGCCATCAGCGGGGACAGGGGCGCGGAGACCCAGTACTTC. Its translation is CAISGDRGAETQYF.

This clonotype has a count of ten or more. The V and J genes are TRBV10-3 and TRBJ2-6; TRBD1 might be the D (5 bases). This CDR3 comprises 16 residues. V gave up 0 bases and J gave up 3 bases, with 9 bases separating them. CDR1 ENHRY and CDR2 SYGVKD come from the germline V gene. The CDR3 DNA is TGTGCCATCAGTGAGTCGTGGGGCTTTGGGGCCAACGTCCTGACTTTC. As protein: CAISESWGFGANVLTF.

This sequence joins TRBV29-1 and TRBJ2-7, with no clear D. Germline V lookup: CDR1 SQVTM, CDR2 ANQGSEA. CDR3 length equals 12 residues. V was shortened by 4 bases and J by 7 bases, with 14 bases between the two germline ends. This CDR3 reads CSVALGIHEQYF. The CDR3 nucleotides read TGCAGCGTTGCATTGGGGATCCATGAGCAGTACTTC.

CDR3 nucleotides: TGTGCCTCAGTTGCCTACGAGCAGTACTTC. It is translated as CASVAYEQYF. The V and J genes are TRBV25-1 and TRBJ2-7; D uncertain. Trimming shortened V by 11 bases and J by 2 bases, and 7 bases separated the two germline ends. This CDR3 comprises 10 residues. Germline V CDR1 and CDR2: MGHDK, SYGVNS.

This clonotype occurred a few times. The chain has TRBV20-1 and TRBJ2-7; 12 bases fit TRBD2. V lost 5 bases to trimming and J lost 4 bases; unmatched junction nucleotides: 6. Germline values: CDR1 DFQATT, CDR2 SNEGSKA (reference sequence). There are 14 residues in the CDR3. CDR3 in DNA: TGCAGTGCTCCCTCGACTAGCGGGAGTTACGAGCAGTACTTC. Protein sequence: CSAPSTSGSYEQYF.

The V call is TRBV7-2, the J call TRBJ2-7; 9 nucleotides align to TRBD1. Trimming at V came to 6 bases and at J to 0 bases, leaving 9 bases not matched to a gene. This CDR3 is built from 16 residues. The germline V gene encodes CDR1 SGHTA and CDR2 FQGNSA. CDR3 residues: CASSRAPGQGSYEQYF. The DNA of the CDR3 is TGTGCCAGCAGTCGCGCACCGGGACAGGGCTCCTACGAGCAGTACTTC.

This clonotype was seen a handful of times. The chain links TRBV6-1 to TRBJ2-7; D gene ambiguous. This CDR3 has 11 amino acids. CDR1 MNHNS and CDR2 SASEGT come from the germline V gene. The ends were cut back, 11 bases at V and 2 bases at J, with 10 bases in the middle. CDR3 DNA: TGTGCCTCCACAGCCGCCTACGAGCAGTACTTC. It is translated as CASTAAYEQYF.

The chain uses TRBV5-4 and TRBJ2-7; D may be TRBD2 (6 bases). The V and J ends lost 0 bases and 0 bases respectively, with 13 bases between them. The CDR3 has 16 amino acids. CDR1 SGHNT and CDR2 YYREEE come from the germline V gene (reference sequence). In nucleotides, the CDR3 is TGTGCCAGCAGCTTGGTAAACCGGGACTTCTCCTACGAGCAGTACTTC. It specifies CASSLVNRDFSYEQYF. The full variable domain, with the rest looked up from reference TRBV5-4 and TRBJ2-7, is ETGVTQSPTHLIKTRGQQVTLRCSSQSGHNTVSWYQQALGQGPQFIFQYYREEENGRGNFPPRFSGLQFPNYSSELNVNALELDDSALYLCASSLVNRDFSYEQYFGPGTRLTVT.

The chain is built from TRBV20-1 and TRBJ1-1; TRBD1 might be the D (6 bases). Trimming shortened V by 6 bases and J by 5 bases, and 28 bases separated the two germline ends. From germline, CDR1 is DFQATT and CDR2 SNEGSKA (reference sequence). The CDR3 runs 17 residues. The CDR3 sequence is CSAIPGAGETLRTEAFF. CDR3 DNA sequence: TGCAGTGCCATCCCCGGGGCAGGGGAGACTCTTAGGACTGAAGCTTTCTTT.

V and J are TRBV2 and TRBJ2-7; the D gene is possibly TRBD1 (5 bases). V was pared by 6 bases and J by 6 bases, with 9 bases between. The CDR3 sequence is 11 residues long. Germline V gene lookup returns CDR1 SNHLY and CDR2 FYNNEI. CDR3 sequence: CASRGHLEQYF. The CDR3 bases are TGTGCCAGCAGGGGGCATCTCGAGCAGTACTTC.

V and J are TRBV20-1 and TRBJ2-7; TRBD1 or TRBD2 may be the D gene (6 bases each). V shed 1 base and J shed 5 bases, with 15 bases lying between them. This CDR3 has 14 amino acids. Germline-derived CDR1 and CDR2 are DFQATT and SNEGSKA (reference sequence). This CDR3 reads CSARGDTTSNEQYF. The CDR3 DNA reads as TGCAGTGCTAGAGGGGACACAACTAGCAACGAGCAGTACTTC.

The chain has TRBV6-2 or TRBV6-3 and TRBJ2-5, with 7 bases that match TRBD2. Germline-derived CDR1 and CDR2 are MNHEY and SVGEGT. The V and J ends lost 8 bases and 1 base, in that order; junction bases with no gene match: 4. The CDR3 is 13 residues long. The DNA for the CDR3 is TGTGCCAGCGGGACTATCCTCCAAGAGACCCAGTACTTC. This sequence encodes CASGTILQETQYF.

In its sample, this clonotype was seen many times. The chain uses TRBV12-3 or TRBV12-4 and TRBJ1-6, with a tentative D call TRBD1 (5 bases). The V end was cut by 6 bases, the J end by 7 bases, with 10 bases between. The CDR3 totals 13 residues. The CDR3 reads CASSFGGNSPLHF. The CDR3 nucleotides read TGTGCCAGCAGCTTCGGGGGAAATTCACCCCTCCACTTT.

On this clonotype itself: A read error may be the cause here, since a much bigger clone is one base away. The V and J genes are TRBV15 and TRBJ2-7, with a weak D call TRBD1 (6 bases). The germline V gene has CDR1 LNHNV and CDR2 YYDKDF (reference sequence). The V gene lost 3 bases and the J gene lost 2 bases, with 8 bases spanning the gap. The CDR3 is made up of 13 amino acids. CDR3 bases: TGTGCCACCAGCAGCGGACAGACCTACGAGCAGTACTTC. Translated: CATSSGQTYEQYF.

J is TRBJ2-7 and V is TRBV20-1, with 7 bases identical to TRBD2. The germline CDR1 and CDR2 sequences are DFQATT and SNEGSKA (reference sequence). With 1 base clipped from V and 5 bases from J, the junction kept 14 bases outside the gene matches. CDR3 length equals 16 residues. DNA for the CDR3: TGCAGTGCTAGAGTGCGTCTCGCGGGAGTAGGTCACGAGCAGTACTTC. It encodes CSARVRLAGVGHEQYF.

In this sample, this clonotype turned up a few times. The chain combines TRBV20-1 with TRBJ2-2; D possibly uses TRBD1 or TRBD2 (5 bases each). The CDR3 is 15 residues long. Trimming pared 3 bases from V and 5 bases from J, leaving 16 bases between. Germline CDR1 and CDR2: DFQATT and SNEGSKA (reference sequence). Here the CDR3 DNA reads TGCAGTGCTAGTGTTCGGGGCGTGGGGACCGGGGAGCTGTTTTTT. It translates to CSASVRGVGTGELFF.

This chain connects TRBV19 to TRBJ2-7, with D perhaps TRBD2 (6 bases). Trimming removed 5 bases at V and 2 bases at J, with 16 bases between. The CDR3 contains 15 residues. Germline CDR1 reads LNHDA; CDR2 reads SQIVND (reference sequence). The CDR3 bases are TGTGCCAGTAGTGACCCTGGCGGGGCCGCCTACGAGCAGTACTTC. Amino acids: CASSDPGGAAYEQYF.

The rearrangement uses TRBV2 and TRBJ1-2; maybe TRBD1 (6 bases). This CDR3 has 15 amino acids. The V gene's germline CDR1 is SNHLY and CDR2 FYNNEI. The ends were cut back, 6 bases at V and 6 bases at J, with 20 bases in the middle. The CDR3 reads CASSQAPTGQNGYTF. The CDR3, as DNA: TGTGCCAGCAGCCAAGCTCCCACCGGACAGAATGGCTACACCTTC.

As concerns this clonotype: The junction and the germline gene differ at one end; a read error may be behind it. This chain connects TRBV19 to TRBJ2-7; TRBD2 is a possible D gene (6 bases). The germline V gene encodes CDR1 LNHDA and CDR2 SQIVND (reference sequence). This CDR3 has 15 amino acids. CDR3 nucleotide sequence: TGTGCCAGTAGTATCTATACCGGGACTGCCTACGGGCAGTACTTC. Translated, it gives CASSIYTGTAYGQYF.

The sample holds a few counts of this clonotype. The chain couples TRBV7-6 to TRBJ2-5; the D gene is possibly TRBD1 (7 bases). The CDR3 runs to 13 residues. The germline V gene has CDR1 SGHVS and CDR2 FNYEAQ. Trimming pared 7 bases from V and 4 bases from J, leaving 13 bases between. CDR3 sequence reads: CASTGGQIETQYF. The CDR3 nucleotides are TGTGCCAGCACCGGGGGACAGATAGAGACCCAGTACTTC.

The V call is TRBV20-1, the J call TRBJ2-6; the match to TRBD2 covers 13 bases. Germline values: CDR1 DFQATT, CDR2 SNEGSKA (reference sequence). J was trimmed by 9 bases and V by 5 bases; bases with no gene match: 4. This CDR3 is built from 14 residues. CDR3 sequence reads: CSAYGLAGVNVLTF. As DNA, the CDR3 is TGCAGTGCTTACGGACTAGCGGGAGTCAACGTCCTGACTTTC.